This T cell receptor (beta chain) was sequenced in a study of blood T cell repertoires in COVID-19. Looking at the study overall: The samples span acute and convalescent COVID-19 from the United States, Italy and Spain. In each case, the material was cDNA or gDNA derived from T cells, B-cell-depleted T cells, or PBMCs.

Patients in Seattle were enrolled during active infection, then followed longitudinally. This CDR3 spans 13 amino acids. The germline CDR1 and CDR2 sequences are LGHNA and YNFKEQ. Trimming shortened V by 1 base and J by 7 bases, and 5 bases separated the two germline ends. This clone was detected once. Other DNA sequences of this sample code for an identical CDR3. Under the authors' procedure: Amplification of reference gene primers was used by the study to estimate nucleated cell counts. Assay: immunoSEQ multiplex PCR; the TCRdb copy retains only in-frame clones and omits some. The V and J calls and clone size are taken from that table; D and trimming were inferred from the DNA. The repertoire consists of approximately 350,000 clones, with approximately 86% occurring once and the leading ten covering under 8.5%.

The rearrangement joins TRBV4-2 to TRBJ1-6, with no clear D. The receptor comes from a woman between 55 and 75 years old with COVID-19, enrolled during active disease. Sample: peripheral blood. This chain's CDR3 is CASSQGANSPLHF. CDR3 in DNA: TGTGCCAGCAGCCAAGGAGCCAATTCACCCCTCCACTTT.